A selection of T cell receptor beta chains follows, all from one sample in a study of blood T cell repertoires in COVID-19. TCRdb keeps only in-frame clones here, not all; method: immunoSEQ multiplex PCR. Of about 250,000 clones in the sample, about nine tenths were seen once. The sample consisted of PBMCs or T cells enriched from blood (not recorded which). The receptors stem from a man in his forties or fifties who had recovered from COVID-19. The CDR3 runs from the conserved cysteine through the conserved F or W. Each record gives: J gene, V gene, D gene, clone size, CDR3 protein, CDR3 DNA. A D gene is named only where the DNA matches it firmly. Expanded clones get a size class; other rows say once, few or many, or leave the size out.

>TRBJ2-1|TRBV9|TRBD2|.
CASGPGTTNEQFF
TGTGCCAGCGGCCCCGGGACTACCAATGAGCAGTTCTTC
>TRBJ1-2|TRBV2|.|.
CASSEGSSNYGYTF
TGTGCCAGCAGTGAAGGCAGTTCTAACTATGGCTACACCTTC
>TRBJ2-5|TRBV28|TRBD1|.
CASTPGQGAGETQYF
TGTGCCAGCACCCCGGGACAGGGGGCGGGTGAGACCCAGTACTTC
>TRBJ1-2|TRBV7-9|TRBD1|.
CASSLVLDRGLYGYTF
TGTGCCAGCAGCTTAGTACTGGACAGGGGCCTCTATGGCTACACCTTC
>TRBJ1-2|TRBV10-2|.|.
CASSDDSNYGYTF
TGCGCCAGCAGTGATGACAGCAACTATGGCTACACCTTC
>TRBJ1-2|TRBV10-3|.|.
CAISENGQITF
TGTGCCATCAGTGAGAACGGACAGATCACCTTC
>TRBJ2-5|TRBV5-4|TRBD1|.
CASSSDRVETQYF
TGTGCCAGCAGCTCCGACAGGGTGGAGACCCAGTACTTC
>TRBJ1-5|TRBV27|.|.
CASRDGGNQPQHF
TGTGCCAGCAGAGACGGGGGCAATCAGCCCCAGCATTTT
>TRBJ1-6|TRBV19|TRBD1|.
CASSMGLGGGSSPLHF
TGTGCCAGTAGTATGGGGCTTGGAGGGGGCTCTTCACCCCTCCACTTT
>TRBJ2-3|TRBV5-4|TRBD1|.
CASSPGTASTDTQYF
TGTGCCAGCAGCCCAGGGACAGCTAGTACAGATACGCAGTATTTT
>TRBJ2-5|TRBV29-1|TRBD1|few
CSVDRGQGGQETQYF
TGCAGCGTTGATAGAGGACAGGGGGGTCAAGAGACCCAGTACTTC
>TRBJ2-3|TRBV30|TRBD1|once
CAWSVVTGGADTQYF
TGTGCCTGGAGTGTGGTGACAGGGGGGGCAGATACGCAGTATTTT
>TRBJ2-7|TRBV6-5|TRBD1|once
CASRIQDRGRYEQYF
TGTGCCAGCAGGATTCAAGACAGGGGAAGGTACGAGCAGTACTTC